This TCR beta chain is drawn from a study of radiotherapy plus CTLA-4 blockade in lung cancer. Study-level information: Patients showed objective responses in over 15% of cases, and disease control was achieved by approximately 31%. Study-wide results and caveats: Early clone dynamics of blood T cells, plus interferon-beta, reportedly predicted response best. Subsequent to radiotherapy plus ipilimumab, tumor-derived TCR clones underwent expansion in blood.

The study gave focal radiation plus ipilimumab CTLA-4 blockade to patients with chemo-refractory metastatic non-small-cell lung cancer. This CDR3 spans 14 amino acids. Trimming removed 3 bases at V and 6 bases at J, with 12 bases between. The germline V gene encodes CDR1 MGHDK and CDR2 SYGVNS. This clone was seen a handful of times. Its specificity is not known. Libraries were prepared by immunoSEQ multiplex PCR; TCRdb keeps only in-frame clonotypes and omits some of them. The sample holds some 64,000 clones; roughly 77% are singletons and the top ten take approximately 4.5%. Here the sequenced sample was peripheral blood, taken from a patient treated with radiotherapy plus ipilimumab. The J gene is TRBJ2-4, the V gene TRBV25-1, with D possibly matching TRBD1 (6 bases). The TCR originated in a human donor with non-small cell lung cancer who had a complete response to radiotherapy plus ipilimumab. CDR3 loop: CASSDHRAGNIQYF. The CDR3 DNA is TGTGCCAGCAGTGACCACAGGGCGGGAAACATTCAGTACTTC.